The 32 T cell receptor beta chains below all came from one sample that was sequenced in a study of T cell changes during pregnancy in multiple sclerosis. The repertoire was sequenced with immunoSEQ multiplex PCR; TCRdb's copy has only in-frame clones and lacks some. Counted here are tens of thousands of clones, just over 90% occurring once; the ten biggest clones make up roughly 0.2%. The input for sequencing was CD4+ T cells from peripheral blood mononuclear cells, taken in the second trimester of pregnancy. The source of these receptors is a female donor with multiple sclerosis, enrolled in a pregnancy study.

The chain is built from TRBV5-1 and TRBJ1-2; D ambiguous. The CDR3 has 14 amino acids. V lost 2 bases to trimming and J lost 3 bases, with 11 bases between them. CDR1 and CDR2 (germline): SGHRS, YFSETQ. This CDR3 reads CASSLSSRDYGYTF. CDR3 coding DNA: TGCGCCAGCAGCTTAAGTTCCCGGGACTATGGCTACACCTTC.

This clone has just a few counts. The CDR3 region has the DNA TGCAGCGTGCTACAGGGTAGGACTGAAGCTTTCTTT. Its translation is CSVLQGRTEAFF. The chain combines TRBV29-1 with TRBJ1-1, with D maybe TRBD1 (6 bases). The ends were cut back, 6 bases at V and 5 bases at J, with 13 bases in the middle. The CDR3 extends over 12 amino acids. CDR1 and CDR2 from the germline V gene are SQVTM and ANQGSEA.

The rearrangement links TRBV15 to TRBJ2-3, with 9 nucleotides matching TRBD2. The CDR3 runs 14 residues. V lost 3 bases and J lost 6; bases outside the gene matches: 4. Germline CDR1 is LNHNV and CDR2 is YYDKDF (reference sequence). The DNA of the CDR3 is TGTGCCACCAGCAGGGGGGCGGGAGGGGATACGCAGTATTTT. Amino acids: CATSRGAGGDTQYF.

The chain is built from TRBV10-3 and TRBJ2-3; 10 nucleotides match TRBD2. There are 17 residues in the CDR3. The V and J ends lost 2 bases and 1 base, in that order; junction bases with no gene match: 6. From germline, CDR1 is ENHRY and CDR2 SYGVKD. CDR3 in amino acids: CAISEVLAGDRTDTQYF. The CDR3 coding sequence is TGTGCCATCAGTGAGGTCCTAGCGGGAGACCGCACAGATACGCAGTATTTT.

The chain links TRBV5-1 to TRBJ1-1; no clear D gene. There are 15 residues in the CDR3. The V gene lost 0 bases and the J gene lost 3 bases, with 12 bases spanning the gap. CDR1 SGHRS and CDR2 YFSETQ come from the germline V gene. The CDR3 loop is CASSLVRARDTEAFF. The CDR3 DNA is TGCGCCAGCAGCTTGGTGAGGGCGCGAGACACTGAAGCTTTCTTT.

The rearrangement joins TRBV5-5 to TRBJ2-7; 8 bases are shared with TRBD2. V was pared by 2 bases and J by 2 bases, with 15 bases of the junction left unmatched. CDR1 is SGHKS and CDR2 is YYEKEE in the germline V gene (reference sequence). The CDR3 runs 18 residues. The CDR3 nucleotides read TGTGCCAGCAGCTTAGAAGCGGTGCGGGGGGCGCAAACCTACGAGCAGTACTTC. As protein: CASSLEAVRGAQTYEQYF.

The V gene is TRBV9, the J gene TRBJ1-4, with 12 bases aligning to TRBD1. J lost 10 bases, V lost 3 bases, and 10 bases had no gene match. This CDR3 has 16 residues. Germline CDR1 reads SGDLS; CDR2 reads YYNGEE. The CDR3 sequence is CASSGPRDRGPGKLFF. As DNA, the CDR3 is TGTGCCAGCAGCGGCCCCCGGGACAGGGGGCCGGGAAAACTGTTTTTT. The full variable domain, in which reference TRBV9 and TRBJ1-4 provide the parts outside the CDR3, is DSGVTQTPKHLITATGQRVTLRCSPRSGDLSVYWYQQSLDQGLQFLIQYYNGEERAKGNILERFSAQQFPDLHSELNLSSLELGDSALYFCASSGPRDRGPGKLFFGSGTQLSVL.

The gene calls are TRBV5-8 and TRBJ1-2; possibly TRBD1 for D (5 bases). The CDR3 runs to 15 residues. The ends were cut back, 6 bases at V and 1 base at J, with 16 bases in the middle. Germline V lookup: CDR1 SGHTS, CDR2 YDEGEE. This CDR3 is CASTPGGGFNYGYTF. The CDR3 region has the DNA TGTGCCAGCACCCCCGGGGGGGGATTTAACTATGGCTACACCTTC.

The J gene is TRBJ2-5, the V gene TRBV7-2; possible D gene TRBD1, 6 bases. Germline CDR1 reads SGHTA; CDR2 reads FQGNSA. The V and J ends lost 2 bases and 2 bases respectively, with 21 bases between them. The CDR3 loop spans 18 amino acids. DNA for the CDR3: TGTGCCAGCAGCTTACGATCAAGGAGACAGGCGAAACAAGAGACCCAGTACTTC. Residues: CASSLRSRRQAKQETQYF.

This clone was observed a single time. V and J are TRBV9 and TRBJ2-7; 7 nucleotides align to TRBD2. The length of the CDR3 is 14 residues. Germline values: CDR1 SGDLS, CDR2 YYNGEE. V gave up 4 bases and J gave up 2 bases; unmatched junction bases: 6. In DNA, the CDR3 is TGTGCCAGCAGCCCTACTAGCGCTCCCTACGAGCAGTACTTC. Translated: CASSPTSAPYEQYF.

V and J are TRBV28 and TRBJ1-2; D is unresolved. The germline V gene has CDR1 MDHEN and CDR2 SYDVKM. Between the trimmed V and J ends, which lost 5 bases and 4 bases, there was a span of 8 bases. The CDR3 runs 12 residues. Here the CDR3 reads CASSQEIYGYTF. The CDR3 nucleotides are TGTGCCAGCAGTCAGGAAATCTATGGCTACACCTTC.

The chain couples TRBV9 to TRBJ1-2, with TRBD1 matching over 11 bases. The junction had 14 bases not matched to a gene; V was cut back by 2 bases and J by 5 bases. The CDR3 is made up of 18 amino acids. Germline CDR1 is SGDLS and CDR2 is YYNGEE. The CDR3 coding sequence is TGTGCCAGCAGCGTTACGGGGACAGGGGGAAGTAGGGGATATGGCTACACCTTC. It translates to CASSVTGTGGSRGYGYTF. Full variable domain (outside the CDR3, taken from reference TRBV9 and TRBJ1-2): DSGVTQTPKHLITATGQRVTLRCSPRSGDLSVYWYQQSLDQGLQFLIQYYNGEERAKGNILERFSAQQFPDLHSELNLSSLELGDSALYFCASSVTGTGGSRGYGYTFGSGTRLTVV.

The chain uses TRBV5-4 and TRBJ2-1; 8 nucleotides align to TRBD2. V was clipped by 0 bases and J by 2 bases; unmatched bases: 7. Germline V gene lookup returns CDR1 SGHNT and CDR2 YYREEE (reference sequence). The CDR3 is 17 residues long. CDR3 DNA sequence: TGTGCCAGCAGCTTGGGCCCTCGGGGGGGCCCCTACAATGAGCAGTTCTTC. Amino acid sequence: CASSLGPRGGPYNEQFF.

This sequence joins TRBV11-2 and TRBJ2-1; D remains ambiguous. The CDR3 totals 13 residues. Germline V lookup: CDR1 SGHAT, CDR2 FQNNGV. Trimming removed 1 base at V and 5 bases at J, with 6 bases between. CDR3 in amino acids: CASSLVRDNEQFF. CDR3 bases: TGTGCCAGCAGCTTAGTCCGAGACAATGAGCAGTTCTTC.

This clone was counted a few times. The chain has TRBV5-1 and TRBJ1-1; the D is unclear. Per the germline V gene, CDR1 is SGHRS and CDR2 is YFSETQ. CDR3 length: 15 amino acids. Trimming stripped 3 bases from V and 4 bases from J, with 16 bases between. This CDR3 reads CASSSEGRGGTEAFF. The CDR3, as DNA: TGCGCCAGCAGCTCAGAGGGTCGGGGTGGCACTGAAGCTTTCTTT.

V gene TRBV7-2 combines with J gene TRBJ1-1; D unclear. Germline V gene data show CDR1 as SGHTA and CDR2 as FQGNSA. V lost 5 bases and J lost 3, with 19 bases in between. The CDR3 sequence is 16 residues long. The CDR3 DNA sequence: TGTGCCAGCAGCCAACCGGGAGTGGGGTTTTACACTGAAGCTTTCTTT. Translation gives CASSQPGVGFYTEAFF.

The V call is TRBV10-3, the J call TRBJ1-1; D gene ambiguous. Looked up from germline, CDR1 is ENHRY and CDR2 is SYGVKD. There are 14 residues in the CDR3. Trimming removed 11 bases from V and 1 base from J, with 17 bases in between. CDR3 bases: TGTGCCGTGCGCCTCAGGCACGAGAACACTGAAGCTTTCTTT. Protein: CAVRLRHENTEAFF.

The rearrangement links TRBV5-6 to TRBJ1-5, with D tentatively TRBD1 (6 bases). The CDR3 spans 15 residues. The V gene lost 3 bases and the J gene lost 7 bases, with 17 bases spanning the gap. The germline V gene has CDR1 SGHDT and CDR2 YYEEEE. CDR3 coding DNA: TGTGCCAGCAGCTCCCACGGGGGGCTTAGACAGCCCCAGCATTTT. It specifies CASSSHGGLRQPQHF.

This chain joins TRBV19 and TRBJ1-5; D is unclear. V was pared by 8 bases and J by 1 base, with 9 bases between. The CDR3 totals 13 residues. Germline V CDR1 and CDR2: LNHDA, SQIVND (reference sequence). The CDR3: CASATASNQPQHF. CDR3 coding DNA: TGTGCCAGTGCGACTGCAAGCAATCAGCCCCAGCATTTT.

The chain is built from TRBV14 and TRBJ1-2; TRBD1 is a possible D gene (5 bases). V was clipped by 0 bases and J by 4 bases, with 18 bases between them. Looked up from germline, CDR1 is SGHDN and CDR2 is FVKESK. The CDR3 totals 17 residues. The CDR3 sequence: CASSQDPAGGRSYGYTF. The CDR3 DNA follows: TGTGCCAGCAGCCAAGATCCGGCGGGGGGACGGAGCTATGGCTACACCTTC.

The genes are TRBV7-6 and TRBJ1-1; TRBD1 agrees at 9 bases. Unmatched junction bases numbered 18, after V lost 5 bases and J lost 5 bases. The germline gives CDR1 SGHVS, CDR2 FNYEAQ. CDR3 size: 18 residues. CDR3 amino acids: CASSDQQPLTGGLTEAFF. For the CDR3, the DNA is TGTGCCAGCAGCGATCAACAACCCCTAACAGGGGGCTTAACTGAAGCTTTCTTT.

This clone appeared a few times. The chain recombines TRBV28 with TRBJ2-7; D is ambiguous. Germline V gene lookup returns CDR1 MDHEN and CDR2 SYDVKM. This CDR3 has 12 residues. Trimming removed 2 bases at V and 6 bases at J, with 8 bases between. This CDR3 reads CASSLPFFEQYF. The CDR3 nucleotides are TGTGCCAGCAGTTTACCCTTCTTCGAGCAGTACTTC. Filled out from reference TRBV28 and TRBJ2-7, the complete variable domain reads DVKVTQSSRYLVKRTGEKVFLECVQDMDHENMFWYRQDPGLGLRLIYFSYDVKMKEKGDIPEGYSVSREKKERFSLILESASTNQTSMYLCASSLPFFEQYFGPGTRLTVT.

The chain uses TRBV4-1 and TRBJ2-5; 12 bases map to TRBD2. The germline V gene has CDR1 MGHRA and CDR2 YSYEKL. V trimming: 5 bases; J trimming: 4 bases; junction bases outside the gene matches: 8. CDR3 length: 16 amino acids. CDR3 in amino acids: CASSVQLAGGRETQYF. CDR3 DNA sequence: TGCGCCAGCAGCGTCCAACTAGCGGGAGGAAGAGAGACCCAGTACTTC.

The chain couples TRBV4-2 to TRBJ2-7; 8 nucleotides line up with TRBD2. CDR1 and CDR2 (germline): LGHNA, YNFKEQ. With 0 bases clipped from V and 4 bases from J, the junction kept 5 bases outside the gene matches. The CDR3 has 15 amino acids. The CDR3 DNA is TGTGCCAGCAGCCAAGAAGCCCGGGGGGGATACGAGCAGTACTTC. Its protein is CASSQEARGGYEQYF.

This clone occurred a few times. The V call is TRBV6-1, the J call TRBJ2-2; TRBD2 agrees at 10 bases. Germline CDR1 and CDR2: MNHNS and SASEGT. This CDR3 contains 16 residues. The trim removed 1 base at V and 8 bases at J, leaving 7 bases unmatched. CDR3 residues: CASSEGTSGRPGELFF. CDR3 nucleotides: TGTGCCAGCAGTGAAGGGACTAGCGGAAGACCTGGGGAGCTGTTTTTT.

The chain joins TRBV2 to TRBJ1-5; the D gene is possibly TRBD1 (5 bases). The CDR3 extends over 17 amino acids. Germline CDR1 is SNHLY and CDR2 is FYNNEI. The V end lost 8 bases, the J end lost 1 base, and 21 bases lay between the germline ends. The CDR3 region is CASRGHRESWSNQPQHF. CDR3 in DNA: TGTGCCAGCCGAGGACACCGTGAAAGTTGGAGCAATCAGCCCCAGCATTTT.

This clone was observed a handful of times. V is TRBV7-2 and J is TRBJ2-5, with D possibly being TRBD2 (7 bases). The CDR3 totals 13 residues. Germline values: CDR1 SGHTA, CDR2 FQGNSA. V lost 3 bases to trimming and J lost 5 bases, with 10 bases between them. DNA of the CDR3: TGTGCCAGCAGCTTCGGGGGGCAGGAGACCCAGTACTTC. Protein sequence: CASSFGGQETQYF.

This sequence joins TRBV5-1 and TRBJ1-1, with D maybe TRBD1 (5 bases). Deletions cut 1 base from V and 3 bases from J, with 7 bases between. Germline V gene lookup returns CDR1 SGHRS and CDR2 YFSETQ. The CDR3 consists of 13 residues. The CDR3 loop is CASSLRGYTEAFF. The CDR3 bases are TGCGCCAGCAGCTTGCGGGGGTACACTGAAGCTTTCTTT.

The J gene is TRBJ2-7, the V gene TRBV2; 13 bases line up with TRBD2. The CDR3 covers 17 residues. V lost 5 bases and J lost 6; bases outside the gene matches: 13. CDR1 and CDR2 (germline): SNHLY, FYNNEI. CDR3 sequence (DNA): TGTGCCAGCAGTCCAGCTCCAACGGGACTAGCGGGAAGCGAGCAGTACTTC. Protein: CASSPAPTGLAGSEQYF.

This clone was observed a single time. This rearrangement joins TRBV9 to TRBJ2-5; 8 nucleotides line up with TRBD2. Germline CDR1 reads SGDLS; CDR2 reads YYNGEE. The CDR3 consists of 14 residues. The trim removed 2 bases at V and 0 bases at J, leaving 0 bases unmatched. This chain's CDR3 is CASSVTSDQETQYF. CDR3 in DNA: TGTGCCAGCAGCGTGACTAGCGACCAAGAGACCCAGTACTTC.

DNA for the CDR3: TGTGCTACTGGGGGGAGCTCCTACGAGCAGTACTTC. It translates to CATGGSSYEQYF. This chain uses TRBV18 with TRBJ2-7; TRBD2 is a possible D gene (6 bases). The CDR3 consists of 12 residues. Germline CDR1 KGHSH, CDR2 LQKENI.

The V and J genes are TRBV2 and TRBJ2-7; the match to TRBD2 covers 11 bases. Germline CDR1 is SNHLY and CDR2 is FYNNEI. V trimming: 3 bases; J trimming: 3 bases; junction bases outside the gene matches: 1. This CDR3 is 14 amino acids long. This CDR3 is CASSETSGNYEQYF. CDR3 nucleotides: TGTGCCAGCAGTGAGACTAGCGGGAACTACGAGCAGTACTTC. The full variable domain, with the rest looked up from reference TRBV2 and TRBJ2-7, is EPEVTQTPSHQVTQMGQEVILRCVPISNHLYFYWYRQILGQKVEFLVSFYNNEISEKSEIFDDQFSVERPDGSNFTLKIRSTKLEDSAMYFCASSETSGNYEQYFGPGTRLTVT.